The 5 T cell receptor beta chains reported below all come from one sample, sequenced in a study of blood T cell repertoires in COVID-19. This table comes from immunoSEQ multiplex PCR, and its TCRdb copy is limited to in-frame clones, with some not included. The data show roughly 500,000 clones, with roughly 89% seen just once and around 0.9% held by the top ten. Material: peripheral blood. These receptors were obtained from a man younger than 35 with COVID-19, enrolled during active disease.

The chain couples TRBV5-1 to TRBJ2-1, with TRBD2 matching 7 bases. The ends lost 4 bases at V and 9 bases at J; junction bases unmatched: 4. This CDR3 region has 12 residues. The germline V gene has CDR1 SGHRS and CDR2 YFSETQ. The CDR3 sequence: CASSPGEGEQFF. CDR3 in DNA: TGCGCCAGCAGCCCGGGGGAGGGTGAGCAGTTCTTC.

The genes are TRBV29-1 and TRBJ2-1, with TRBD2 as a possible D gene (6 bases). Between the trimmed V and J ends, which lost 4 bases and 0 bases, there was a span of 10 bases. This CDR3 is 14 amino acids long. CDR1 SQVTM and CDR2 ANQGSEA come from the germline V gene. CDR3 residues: CSVVGGTSYNEQFF. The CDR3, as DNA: TGCAGCGTTGTAGGAGGGACCTCCTACAATGAGCAGTTCTTC.

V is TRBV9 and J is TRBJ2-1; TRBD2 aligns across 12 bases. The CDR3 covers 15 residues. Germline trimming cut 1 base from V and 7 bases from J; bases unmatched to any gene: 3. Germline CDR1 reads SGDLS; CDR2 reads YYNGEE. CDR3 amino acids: CASSVLAGGLNEQFF. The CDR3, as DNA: TGTGCCAGCAGCGTACTAGCGGGAGGGCTTAATGAGCAGTTCTTC.

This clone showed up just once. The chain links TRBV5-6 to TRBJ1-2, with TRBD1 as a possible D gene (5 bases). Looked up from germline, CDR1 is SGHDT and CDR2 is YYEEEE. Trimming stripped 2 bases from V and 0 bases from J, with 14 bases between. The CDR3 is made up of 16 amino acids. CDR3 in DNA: TGTGCCAGCAGCTTATACCGGGACTCCACTAACTATGGCTACACCTTC. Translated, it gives CASSLYRDSTNYGYTF.

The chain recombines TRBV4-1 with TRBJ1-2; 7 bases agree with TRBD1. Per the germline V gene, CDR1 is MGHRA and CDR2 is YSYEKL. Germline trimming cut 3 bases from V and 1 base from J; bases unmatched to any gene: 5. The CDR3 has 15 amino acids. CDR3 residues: CASSHPGQINYGYTF. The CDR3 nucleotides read TGCGCCAGCAGCCACCCGGGACAGATTAACTATGGCTACACCTTC.